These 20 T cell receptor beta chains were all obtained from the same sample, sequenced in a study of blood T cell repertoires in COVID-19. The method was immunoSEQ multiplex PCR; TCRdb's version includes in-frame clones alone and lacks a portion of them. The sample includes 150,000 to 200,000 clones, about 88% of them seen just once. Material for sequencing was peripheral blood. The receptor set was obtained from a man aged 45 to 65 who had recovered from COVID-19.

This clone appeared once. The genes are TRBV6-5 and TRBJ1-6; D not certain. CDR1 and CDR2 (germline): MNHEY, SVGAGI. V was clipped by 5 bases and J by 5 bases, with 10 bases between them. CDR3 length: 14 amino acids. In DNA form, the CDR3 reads TGTGCCAGCAGTCCCTTGACTGATAATTCACCCCTCCACTTT. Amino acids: CASSPLTDNSPLHF.

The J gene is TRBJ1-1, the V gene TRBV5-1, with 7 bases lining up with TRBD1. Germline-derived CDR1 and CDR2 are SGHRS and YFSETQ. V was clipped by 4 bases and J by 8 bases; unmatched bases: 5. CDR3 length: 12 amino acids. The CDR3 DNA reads TGCGCCAGCAGCCCAGGACAGGAGGAAGCTTTCTTT. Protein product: CASSPGQEEAFF.

The CDR3 DNA follows: TGTGCCAGCAGTGGGAAAGGGAGGGACAGGGGGCTCGCTGAAGCTTTCTTT. This gives the protein CASSGKGRDRGLAEAFF. This chain links TRBV2 with TRBJ1-1, with TRBD1 identical over 12 bases. Germline CDR1 reads SNHLY; CDR2 reads FYNNEI. V shed 4 bases, J shed 6 bases, and the junction held 12 bases outside the gene matches. The CDR3 runs 17 residues.

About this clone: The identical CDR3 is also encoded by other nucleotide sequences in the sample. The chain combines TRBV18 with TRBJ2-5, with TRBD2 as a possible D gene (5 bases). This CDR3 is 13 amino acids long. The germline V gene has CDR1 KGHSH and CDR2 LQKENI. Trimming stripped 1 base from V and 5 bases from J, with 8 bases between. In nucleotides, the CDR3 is TGTGCCAGCTCACCACAGGGCGGGGAGACCCAGTACTTC. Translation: CASSPQGGETQYF. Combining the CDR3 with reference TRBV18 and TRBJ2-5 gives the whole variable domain NAGVMQNPRHLVRRRGQEARLRCSPMKGHSHVYWYRQLPEEGLKFMVYLQKENIIDESGMPKERFSAEFPKEGPSILRIQQVVRGDSAAYFCASSPQGGETQYFGPGTRLLVL.

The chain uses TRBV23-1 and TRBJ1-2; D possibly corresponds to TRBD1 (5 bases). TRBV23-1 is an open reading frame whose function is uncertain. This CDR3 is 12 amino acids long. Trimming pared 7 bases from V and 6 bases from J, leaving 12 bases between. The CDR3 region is CASNRGSHGYTF. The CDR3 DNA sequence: TGCGCCAGCAATAGGGGATCTCATGGCTACACCTTC.

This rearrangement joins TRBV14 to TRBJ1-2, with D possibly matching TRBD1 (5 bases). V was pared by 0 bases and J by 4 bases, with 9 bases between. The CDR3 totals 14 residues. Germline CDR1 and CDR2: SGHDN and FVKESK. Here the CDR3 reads CASSQDPTGYGYTF. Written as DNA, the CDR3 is TGTGCCAGCAGCCAAGATCCCACAGGCTATGGCTACACCTTC.

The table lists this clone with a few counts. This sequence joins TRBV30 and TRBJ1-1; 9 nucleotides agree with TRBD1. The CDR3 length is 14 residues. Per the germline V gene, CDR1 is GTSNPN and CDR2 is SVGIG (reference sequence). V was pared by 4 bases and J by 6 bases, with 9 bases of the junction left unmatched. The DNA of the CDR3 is TGTGCCTGGACCGTGGGACAGGGTTTCGCTGAAGCTTTCTTT. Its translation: CAWTVGQGFAEAFF.

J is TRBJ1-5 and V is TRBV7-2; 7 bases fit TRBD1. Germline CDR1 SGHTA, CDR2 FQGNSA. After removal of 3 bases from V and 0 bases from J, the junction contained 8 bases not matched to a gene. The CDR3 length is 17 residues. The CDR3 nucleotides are TGTGCCAGCAGCTTGAGGGACAGTAGCTTTAGCAATCAGCCCCAGCATTTT. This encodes CASSLRDSSFSNQPQHF.

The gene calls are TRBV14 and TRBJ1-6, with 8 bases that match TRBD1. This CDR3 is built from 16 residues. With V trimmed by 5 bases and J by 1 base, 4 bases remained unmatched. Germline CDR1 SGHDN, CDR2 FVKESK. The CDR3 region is CASSFRGRSYNSPLHF. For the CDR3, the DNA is TGTGCCAGCAGCTTCAGGGGGCGGTCCTATAATTCACCCCTCCACTTT.

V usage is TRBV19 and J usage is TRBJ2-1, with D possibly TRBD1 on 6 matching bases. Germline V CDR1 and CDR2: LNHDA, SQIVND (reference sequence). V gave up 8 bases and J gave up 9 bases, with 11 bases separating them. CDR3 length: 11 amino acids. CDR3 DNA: TGTGCCAGTCGCAGGGGAGCTGAGCAGTTCTTC. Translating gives CASRRGAEQFF.

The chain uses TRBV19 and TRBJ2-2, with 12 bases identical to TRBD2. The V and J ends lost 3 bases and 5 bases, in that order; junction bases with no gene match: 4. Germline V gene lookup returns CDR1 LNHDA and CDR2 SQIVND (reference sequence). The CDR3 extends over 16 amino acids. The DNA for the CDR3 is TGTGCCAGTAGTATGAGGCTAGCGGGAGGGACCGGGGAGCTGTTTTTT. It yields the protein CASSMRLAGGTGELFF.

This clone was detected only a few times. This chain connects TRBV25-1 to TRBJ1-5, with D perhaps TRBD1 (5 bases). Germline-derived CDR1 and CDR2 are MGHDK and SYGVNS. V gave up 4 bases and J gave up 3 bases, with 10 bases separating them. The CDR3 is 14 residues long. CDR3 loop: CASSGLGDNQPQHF. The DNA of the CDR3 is TGTGCCAGCAGTGGCTTAGGGGACAATCAGCCCCAGCATTTT.

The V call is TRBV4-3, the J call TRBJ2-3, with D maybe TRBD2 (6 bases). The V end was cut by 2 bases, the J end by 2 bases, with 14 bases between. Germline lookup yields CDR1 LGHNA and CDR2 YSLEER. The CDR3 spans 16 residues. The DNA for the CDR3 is TGCGCCAGCAGCCAATCCACGGGACTGATCACAGATACGCAGTATTTT. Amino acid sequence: CASSQSTGLITDTQYF.

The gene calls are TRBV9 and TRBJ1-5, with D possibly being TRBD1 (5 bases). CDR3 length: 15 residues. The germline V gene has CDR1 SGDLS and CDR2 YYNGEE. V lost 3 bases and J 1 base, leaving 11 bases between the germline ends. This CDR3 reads CASSAGHGSNQPQHF. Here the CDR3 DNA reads TGTGCCAGCAGCGCCGGACACGGGAGCAATCAGCCCCAGCATTTT.

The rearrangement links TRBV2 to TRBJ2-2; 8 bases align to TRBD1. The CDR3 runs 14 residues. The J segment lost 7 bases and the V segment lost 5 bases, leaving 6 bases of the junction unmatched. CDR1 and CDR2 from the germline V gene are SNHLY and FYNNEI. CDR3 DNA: TGTGCCAGCAGTTTCAGGGGGCGCGACGGGGAGCTGTTTTTT. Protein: CASSFRGRDGELFF.

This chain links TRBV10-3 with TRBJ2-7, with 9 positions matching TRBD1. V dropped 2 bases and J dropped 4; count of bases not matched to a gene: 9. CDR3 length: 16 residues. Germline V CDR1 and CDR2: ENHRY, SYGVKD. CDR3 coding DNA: TGTGCCATCAGTGAGGACGCTACAGGGGGCGCTTACGAGCAGTACTTC. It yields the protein CAISEDATGGAYEQYF.

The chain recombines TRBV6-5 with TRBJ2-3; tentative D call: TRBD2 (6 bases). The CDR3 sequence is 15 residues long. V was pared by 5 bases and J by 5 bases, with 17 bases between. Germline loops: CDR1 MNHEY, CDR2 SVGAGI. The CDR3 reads CASSTSEVAVDTQYF. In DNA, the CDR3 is TGTGCCAGCAGTACCTCCGAGGTAGCGGTAGATACGCAGTATTTT.

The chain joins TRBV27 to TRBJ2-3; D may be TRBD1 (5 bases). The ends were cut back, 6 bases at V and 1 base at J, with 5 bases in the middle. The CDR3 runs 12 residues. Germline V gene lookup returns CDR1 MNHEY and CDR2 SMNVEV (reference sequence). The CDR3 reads CASRTGTDTQYF. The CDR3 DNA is TGTGCCAGCAGGACAGGCACAGATACGCAGTATTTT.

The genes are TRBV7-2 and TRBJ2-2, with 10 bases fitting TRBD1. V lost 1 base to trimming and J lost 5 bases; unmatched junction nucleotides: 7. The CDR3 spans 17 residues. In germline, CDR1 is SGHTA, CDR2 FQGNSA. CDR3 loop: CASSLGRQGARTGELFF. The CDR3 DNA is TGTGCCAGCAGCTTAGGGCGACAGGGGGCAAGGACCGGGGAGCTGTTTTTT.

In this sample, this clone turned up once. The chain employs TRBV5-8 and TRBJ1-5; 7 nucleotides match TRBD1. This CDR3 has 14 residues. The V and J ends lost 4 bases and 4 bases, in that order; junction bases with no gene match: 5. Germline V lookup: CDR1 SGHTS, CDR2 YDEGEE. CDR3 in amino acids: CASSLAGGNQPQHF. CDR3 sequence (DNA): TGTGCCAGCAGCCTCGCAGGGGGAAATCAGCCCCAGCATTTT.